This entry features one T cell receptor beta chain sequence. Its target is unknown. The data are from a study of CD8+ T cells in alopecia areata. Study context: Affected scalp percentage gauged treated patients' severity. Whole-study results and caveats: Sequence data from scalp samples additionally include resident alphabeta T cells of normal skin. On tofacitinib, scalp clonality and expanded CD8+ clones among top 100 fell significantly. TCR sharing across patients was less clear than in mice, possibly HLA-related.

As to treatment: oral pan-JAK inhibitor, 5-10 mg twice daily. CDR3 size: 11 residues. The germline gives CDR1 SQVTM, CDR2 ANQGSEA. Trimming left V 6 bases short and J 4 bases short, with 9 bases between. It was cDNA, reverse transcribed from extracted RNA, that served as the sequencing template. Using immunoSEQ multiplex PCR, the repertoire was profiled, and TCRdb retains in-frame clones only, with some absent. The data hold about 200,000 clones, with 64% observed a single time. Sample: CD4+ T cells sorted from blood, taken at week 4, from a patient treated with tofacitinib. The receptor comes from a human donor with alopecia areata. The rearrangement links TRBV29-1 to TRBJ1-1; TRBD1 might be the D (6 bases). The CDR3 DNA follows: TGCAGCGTGCAGGGGCGCACTGAAGCTTTCTTT. Protein sequence: CSVQGRTEAFF.